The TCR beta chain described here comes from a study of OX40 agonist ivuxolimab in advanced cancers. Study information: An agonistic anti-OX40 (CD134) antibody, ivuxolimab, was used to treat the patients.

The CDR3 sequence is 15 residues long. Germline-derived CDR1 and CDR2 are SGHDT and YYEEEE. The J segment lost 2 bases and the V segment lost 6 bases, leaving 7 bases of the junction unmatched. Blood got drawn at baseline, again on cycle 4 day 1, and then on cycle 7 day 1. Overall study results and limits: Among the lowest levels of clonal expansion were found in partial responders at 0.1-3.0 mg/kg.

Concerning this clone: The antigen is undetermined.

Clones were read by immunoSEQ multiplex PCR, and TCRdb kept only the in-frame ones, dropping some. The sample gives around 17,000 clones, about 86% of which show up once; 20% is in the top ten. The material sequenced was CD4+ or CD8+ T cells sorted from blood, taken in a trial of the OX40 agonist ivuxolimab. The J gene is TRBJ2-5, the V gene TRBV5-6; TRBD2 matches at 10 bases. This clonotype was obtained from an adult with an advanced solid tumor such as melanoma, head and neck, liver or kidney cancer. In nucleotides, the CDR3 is TGTGCCAGCACCTCTCGGACTAGCGGTCAAGAGACCCAGTACTTC. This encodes CASTSRTSGQETQYF.